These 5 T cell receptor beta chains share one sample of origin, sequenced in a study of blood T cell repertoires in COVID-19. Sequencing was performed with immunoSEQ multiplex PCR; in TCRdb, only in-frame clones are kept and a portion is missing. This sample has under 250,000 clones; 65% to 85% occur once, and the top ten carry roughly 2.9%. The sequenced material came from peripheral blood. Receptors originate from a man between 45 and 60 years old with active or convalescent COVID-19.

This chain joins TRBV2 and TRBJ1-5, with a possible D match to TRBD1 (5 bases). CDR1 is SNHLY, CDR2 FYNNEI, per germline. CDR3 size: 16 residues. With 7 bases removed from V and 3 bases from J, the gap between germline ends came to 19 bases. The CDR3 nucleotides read TGTGCCAGCATCCAGGACGGGGGACGCATCAATCAGCCCCAGCATTTT. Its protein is CASIQDGGRINQPQHF.

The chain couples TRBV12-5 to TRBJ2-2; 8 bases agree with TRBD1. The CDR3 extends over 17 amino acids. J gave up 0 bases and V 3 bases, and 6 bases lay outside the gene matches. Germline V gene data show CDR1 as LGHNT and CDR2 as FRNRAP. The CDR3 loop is CASGFPPGGTNTGELFF. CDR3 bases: TGTGCTAGTGGTTTCCCCCCAGGGGGCACGAACACCGGGGAGCTGTTTTTT.

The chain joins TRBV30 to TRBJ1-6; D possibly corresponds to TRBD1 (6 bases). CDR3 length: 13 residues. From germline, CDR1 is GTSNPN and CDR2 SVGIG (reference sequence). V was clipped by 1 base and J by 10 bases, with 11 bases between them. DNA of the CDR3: TGTGCCTGGAGTGGGGGCAGGGGATCACCCCTCCACTTT. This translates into CAWSGGRGSPLHF.

The CDR3: CASSLNGEVTQPQHF. The CDR3 bases are TGCGCCAGCAGCTTGAATGGGGAGGTGACTCAGCCCCAGCATTTT. V is TRBV5-1 and J is TRBJ1-5, with D hard to call. With 1 base removed from V and 6 bases from J, the gap between germline ends came to 14 bases. Germline values: CDR1 SGHRS, CDR2 YFSETQ. The CDR3 runs to 15 residues.

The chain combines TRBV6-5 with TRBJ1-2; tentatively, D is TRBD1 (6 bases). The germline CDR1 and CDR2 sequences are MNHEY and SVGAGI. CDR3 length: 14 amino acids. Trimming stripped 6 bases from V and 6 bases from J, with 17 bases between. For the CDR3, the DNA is TGTGCCAGCAGCCGGGACACCCCCGGGCATGGCTACACCTTC. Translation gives CASSRDTPGHGYTF.